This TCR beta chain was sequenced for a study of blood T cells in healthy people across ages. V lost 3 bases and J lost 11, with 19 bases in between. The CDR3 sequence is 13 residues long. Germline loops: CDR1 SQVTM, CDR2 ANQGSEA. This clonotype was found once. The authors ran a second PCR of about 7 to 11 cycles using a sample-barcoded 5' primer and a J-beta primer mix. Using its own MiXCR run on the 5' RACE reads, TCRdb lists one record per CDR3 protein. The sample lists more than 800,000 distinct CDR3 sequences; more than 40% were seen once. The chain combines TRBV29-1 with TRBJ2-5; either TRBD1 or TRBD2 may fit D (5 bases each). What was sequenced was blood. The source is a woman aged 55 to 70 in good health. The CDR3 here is CSVDRAFSDEQYF. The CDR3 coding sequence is TGCAGCGTTGACAGGGCCTTTAGCGATGAGCAGTACTTC.